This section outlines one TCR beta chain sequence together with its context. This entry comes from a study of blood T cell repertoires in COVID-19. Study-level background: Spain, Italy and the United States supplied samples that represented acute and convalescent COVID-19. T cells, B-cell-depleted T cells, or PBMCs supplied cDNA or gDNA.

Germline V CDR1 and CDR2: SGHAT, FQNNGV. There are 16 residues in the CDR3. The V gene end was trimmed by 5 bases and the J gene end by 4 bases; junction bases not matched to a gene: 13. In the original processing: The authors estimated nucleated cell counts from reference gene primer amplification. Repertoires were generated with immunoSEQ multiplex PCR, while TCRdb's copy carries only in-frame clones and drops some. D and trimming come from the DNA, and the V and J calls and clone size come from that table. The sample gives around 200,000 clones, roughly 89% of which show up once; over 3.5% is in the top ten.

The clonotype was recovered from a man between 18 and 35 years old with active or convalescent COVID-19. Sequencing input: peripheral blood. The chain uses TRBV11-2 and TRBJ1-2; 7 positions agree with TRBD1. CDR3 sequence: CASSPSVTGNRYGYTF. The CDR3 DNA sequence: TGTGCCAGCAGCCCTAGTGTGACAGGGAATCGCTATGGCTACACCTTC.